The 21 T cell receptor beta chains given below trace back to one sample, sequenced in a study of cytomegalovirus exposure and HLA in healthy donors. Primers included in the PCR were 60 Vbeta and 13 Jbeta primers. Repertoires were generated with immunoSEQ multiplex PCR, while TCRdb's copy carries only in-frame clones and drops some. This sample has about 120,000 clones, with 8.5% to 10% found just once. The source material was PBMCs. The receptors were gathered from a man aged 30 to 45 in good health and CMV-seronegative.

The chain carries TRBV19 and TRBJ2-5, with D tentatively TRBD1 (6 bases). The J call is doubtful: the DNA matches TRBJ2-7 better. Germline lookup yields CDR1 LNHDA and CDR2 SQIVND (reference sequence). CDR3 length: 15 residues. CDR3 in amino acids: CASSIETGYSYEQYF. CDR3 DNA sequence: TGTGCCAGTAGTATAGAGACAGGTTACTCCTACGAGCAGTACTTC.

A word on this clone: Other DNA sequences in the same sample also yield this CDR3. This chain links TRBV27 with TRBJ1-4, with a weak D call TRBD1 (6 bases). Trimming took 5 bases from V and 8 from J, leaving 18 bases between them. Germline CDR1 MNHEY, CDR2 SMNVEV (reference sequence). This CDR3 has 15 amino acids. CDR3 amino acids: CASSQRGGAKEKLFF. The CDR3, as DNA: TGTGCCAGCAGTCAGAGGGGGGGCGCGAAGGAAAAACTGTTTTTT.

This clone was seen a handful of times. The chain couples TRBV28 to TRBJ1-5, with D possibly TRBD1 on 5 matching bases. This CDR3 comprises 16 residues. Trimming cost V 3 bases and J 2 bases, with 14 bases left between them. CDR1 and CDR2 (germline): MDHEN, SYDVKM. The CDR3 DNA sequence: TGTGCCAGCAGTTTGGTAAGGGGTTTCGGCAATCAGCCCCAGCATTTT. Translating gives CASSLVRGFGNQPQHF.

The rearrangement links TRBV9 to TRBJ2-5, with D hard to call. The CDR3 contains 15 residues. Germline V gene lookup returns CDR1 SGDLS and CDR2 YYNGEE. Trimming took 0 bases from V and 4 from J, leaving 13 bases between them. The DNA for the CDR3 is TGTGCCAGCAGCGTAGGAACGAGCGTCGGAGAGACCCAGTACTTC. Translation: CASSVGTSVGETQYF.

The chain joins TRBV7-9 to TRBJ2-1; 13 nucleotides match TRBD2. The CDR3 is 14 residues long. CDR1 is SEHNR, CDR2 FQNEAQ, per germline (reference sequence). V shed 5 bases, J shed 6 bases, and the junction held 1 base outside the gene matches. The CDR3 is CASSRTSGGNEQFF. CDR3 bases: TGTGCCAGCAGCCGGACTAGCGGGGGCAATGAGCAGTTCTTC.

The CDR3 loop reads CASSVGWQGRANEQYF. CDR3 bases: TGTGCCAGCAGCGTAGGGTGGCAGGGGAGGGCAAACGAGCAGTACTTC. The chain couples TRBV9 to TRBJ2-5, with D maybe TRBD2 (7 bases). The DNA end lines up better with TRBJ2-7; the J call may be wrong. The CDR3 length is 16 residues. Germline CDR1 is SGDLS and CDR2 is YYNGEE.

This clone was seen a few times. V gene TRBV7-8 combines with J gene TRBJ2-7; 9 bases line up with TRBD1. Germline V CDR1 and CDR2: SGHVS, FQNEAQ. This CDR3 contains 15 residues. Trimming at V came to 3 bases and at J to 2 bases, leaving 5 bases not matched to a gene. The CDR3 DNA reads TGTGCCAGCAGCTTCCGGGACAGGGCTACCTACGAGCAGTACTTC. Translation gives CASSFRDRATYEQYF.

This clone was found a few times. The chain recombines TRBV27 with TRBJ2-3; the D is unclear. This CDR3 is 12 amino acids long. Germline V CDR1 and CDR2: MNHEY, SMNVEV (reference sequence). Trimming removed 3 bases from V and 2 bases from J, with 3 bases in between. CDR3 DNA: TGTGCCAGCAGTTTCTTCACAGATACGCAGTATTTT. Amino acid sequence: CASSFFTDTQYF.

This clone was picked up a small number of times. V is TRBV7-2 and J is TRBJ2-1; D is possibly TRBD2 (6 bases). There are 16 residues in the CDR3. With 0 bases removed from V and 2 bases from J, the gap between germline ends came to 11 bases. Germline CDR1 SGHTA, CDR2 FQGNSA. DNA of the CDR3: TGTGCCAGCAGCTTAGCGCGGGACGGCACCTACAATGAGCAGTTCTTC. Residues: CASSLARDGTYNEQFF.

This clone turned up a few times. The V and J genes are TRBV28 and TRBJ1-2; no firm D call. V dropped 6 bases and J dropped 2 bases, with 10 bases sitting between them. The length of the CDR3 is 13 residues. CDR1 MDHEN and CDR2 SYDVKM come from the germline V gene. CDR3 sequence: CASRAGWNYGYTF. DNA for the CDR3: TGTGCCAGCAGGGCAGGATGGAACTATGGCTACACCTTC.

This clone was counted a few times. The chain carries TRBV30 and TRBJ1-2; TRBD1 matches at 9 bases. Germline-derived CDR1 and CDR2 are GTSNPN and SVGIG (reference sequence). V trimming: 3 bases; J trimming: 4 bases; junction bases outside the gene matches: 12. There are 16 residues in the CDR3. The CDR3 spells CAWSRTTGGGGYGYTF. Here the CDR3 DNA reads TGTGCCTGGAGCCGCACTACAGGGGGCGGTGGCTATGGCTACACCTTC.

The chain joins TRBV7-9 to TRBJ2-7, with 8 nucleotides matching TRBD1. The J segment lost 1 base and the V segment lost 0 bases, leaving 5 bases of the junction unmatched. CDR1 is SEHNR and CDR2 is FQNEAQ in the germline V gene (reference sequence). This CDR3 comprises 16 residues. The CDR3 sequence: CASSLARTGYSYEQYF. CDR3 nucleotide sequence: TGTGCCAGCAGCTTAGCGCGGACAGGGTATTCCTACGAGCAGTACTTC.

This clone has only a few counts. This chain joins TRBV21-1 and TRBJ2-7; the table names TRBD1, a call not compared with the DNA. TRBV21-1 constitutes a pseudogene. This CDR3 has 14 amino acids. The CDR3 coding sequence is TGTGCCAGCAGCAAAGGGGCCGGATCCTACGAGCAGTACTTC. Its translation is CASSKGAGSYEQYF.

This clone showed up just a few times. The genes are TRBV9 and TRBJ2-3, with 8 bases that match TRBD2. Germline V gives CDR1 SGDLS, CDR2 YYNGEE. The ends lost 3 bases at V and 2 bases at J; junction bases unmatched: 8. The length of the CDR3 is 16 residues. The CDR3 DNA reads TGTGCCAGCAGCGCGGGGGGGTTATCAGCCACAGATACGCAGTATTTT. Amino acids: CASSAGGLSATDTQYF.

This clone was picked up a small number of times. The chain combines TRBV5-6 with TRBJ1-5, with D possibly matching TRBD1 (6 bases). Trimming left V 0 bases short and J 10 bases short, with 8 bases between. The CDR3 length is 12 residues. The germline V gene has CDR1 SGHDT and CDR2 YYEEEE. The CDR3 bases are TGTGCCAGCAGCTTGGGACAGGCCCCCCAGCATTTT. This gives the protein CASSLGQAPQHF.

DNA for the CDR3: TGTGCCTGGAGTGAACGCGGCCTGGACACCTTC. Its translation is CAWSERGLDTF. This chain connects TRBV30 to TRBJ1-2; D call uncertain. V lost 1 base to trimming and J lost 12 bases, with 12 bases between them. The germline V gene has CDR1 GTSNPN and CDR2 SVGIG (reference sequence). The CDR3 is 11 residues long.

This clone was observed a few times. The chain links TRBV19 to TRBJ2-7; possible D gene TRBD1, 6 bases. Deletions cut 3 bases from V and 3 bases from J, with 15 bases between. Germline V CDR1 and CDR2: LNHDA, SQIVND (reference sequence). The CDR3 is 15 amino acids. CDR3 DNA sequence: TGTGCCAGTAGTATGGAACTAACAGGGAACTACGAGCAGTACTTC. Its translation: CASSMELTGNYEQYF.

The chain joins TRBV10-3 to TRBJ2-2, with 11 bases identical to TRBD2. CDR3 length: 14 residues. After removal of 8 bases from V and 4 bases from J, the junction contained 3 bases not matched to a gene. The germline V gene has CDR1 ENHRY and CDR2 SYGVKD. The CDR3 spells CAIAGTSGTGELFF. In DNA, the CDR3 is TGTGCCATCGCGGGGACTAGCGGCACCGGGGAGCTGTTTTTT.

The sample holds a few counts of this clone. The rearrangement joins TRBV11-3 to TRBJ1-1; D is possibly TRBD1 (5 bases). Germline CDR1 is SGHNT and CDR2 is YENEEA. The CDR3 has 14 amino acids. V was trimmed by 5 bases and J by 0 bases, leaving 10 bases between them. CDR3 sequence: CASSPRVMNTEAFF. The CDR3 coding sequence is TGTGCCAGCAGCCCCAGGGTGATGAACACTGAAGCTTTCTTT.

In this sample, this clone turned up a few times. V usage is TRBV18 and J usage is TRBJ1-1; 7 bases agree with TRBD1. Trimming at V came to 4 bases and at J to 4 bases, leaving 3 bases not matched to a gene. The germline gives CDR1 KGHSH, CDR2 LQKENI. CDR3 length: 13 residues. CDR3 sequence: CASSLGTVTEAFF. In DNA, the CDR3 is TGTGCCAGCTCACTTGGGACAGTCACTGAAGCTTTCTTT. Combining the CDR3 with reference TRBV18 and TRBJ1-1 gives the whole variable domain NAGVMQNPRHLVRRRGQEARLRCSPMKGHSHVYWYRQLPEEGLKFMVYLQKENIIDESGMPKERFSAEFPKEGPSILRIQQVVRGDSAAYFCASSLGTVTEAFFGQGTRLTVV.

This chain uses TRBV6-6 with TRBJ1-1; the D gene is possibly TRBD1 (5 bases). The CDR3 has 15 residues. The V gene's germline CDR1 is MNHNY and CDR2 SVGAGI (reference sequence). V was shortened by 4 bases and J by 1 base, with 13 bases between the two germline ends. DNA of the CDR3: TGTGCCAGCAGTTCCCAGGGTGCGTCGAACACTGAAGCTTTCTTT. This translates into CASSSQGASNTEAFF.